This TCR beta chain was found in a study of Graves' ophthalmopathy and Graves' hyperthyroidism. Patients newly diagnosed with hyperthyroidism, under 2 months' duration, were aged 18 to 65, the study reports. Uncontrolled infections, pregnancy, lactation or other autoimmune diseases led to patient exclusion. This clonotype turned up a few times. V was shortened by 7 bases and J by 6 bases, with 22 bases between the two germline ends. The CDR3 runs 14 residues. Per the germline V gene, CDR1 is SQVTM and CDR2 is ANQGSEA. RNA transcripts provided the template for amplifying TCR beta CDR3 regions. After a first-round RT-PCR with HTBI primers, a second-round multiplex PCR was run. TCRdb itself ran the multiplex PCR reads through MiXCR, one entry per CDR3 protein. Counted here are over a million distinct CDR3 sequences, about two fifths occurring once; the ten biggest clones make up 8.5% to 14%.

The J gene is TRBJ2-7, the V gene TRBV29-1; D is tentatively TRBD1 or TRBD2 (5 bases each). The clonotype was recovered from an adult man with Graves' hyperthyroidism. The sample taken for sequencing was peripheral blood or thyroid tissue (not recorded which). The CDR3 DNA sequence: TGCAGCGCTGCACAGGCCTCCCGGGATTCCGAGCAGTACTTC. Its translation: CSAAQASRDSEQYF.